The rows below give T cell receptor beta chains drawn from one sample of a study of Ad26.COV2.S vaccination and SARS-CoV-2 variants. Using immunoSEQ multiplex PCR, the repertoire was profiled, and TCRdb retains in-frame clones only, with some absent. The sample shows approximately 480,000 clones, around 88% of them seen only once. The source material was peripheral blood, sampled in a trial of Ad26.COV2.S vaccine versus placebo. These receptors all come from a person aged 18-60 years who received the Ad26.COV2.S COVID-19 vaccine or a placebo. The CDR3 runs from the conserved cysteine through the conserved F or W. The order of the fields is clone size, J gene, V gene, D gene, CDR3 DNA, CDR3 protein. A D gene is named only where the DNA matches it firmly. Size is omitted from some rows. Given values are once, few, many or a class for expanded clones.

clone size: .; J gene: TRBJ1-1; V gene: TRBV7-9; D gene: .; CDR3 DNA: TGTGCCAGCAGCCCACAGGATCCGGACTTCTTT; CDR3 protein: CASSPQDPDFF
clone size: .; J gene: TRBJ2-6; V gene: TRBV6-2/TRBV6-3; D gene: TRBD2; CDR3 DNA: TGTGCCAGCAGTTACTCGAGCGGGGGTGGGGCCAACGTCCTGACTTTC; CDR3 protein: CASSYSSGGGANVLTF
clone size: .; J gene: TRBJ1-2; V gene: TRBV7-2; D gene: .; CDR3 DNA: TGTGCCAGCAGCTCGGGCCCAAAGAACCACTATGGCTACACCTTC; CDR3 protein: CASSSGPKNHYGYTF
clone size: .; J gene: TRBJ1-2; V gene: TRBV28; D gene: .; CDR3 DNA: TGTGCCAGCAGCTTACCCGGGGGGGGCGCGAGGAACTATGGCTACACCTTC; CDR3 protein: CASSLPGGGARNYGYTF
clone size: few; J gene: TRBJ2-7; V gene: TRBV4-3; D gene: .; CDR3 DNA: TGCGCCAGCAGCCAAGATGGAACCCAATACGAGCAGTACTTC; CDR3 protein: CASSQDGTQYEQYF
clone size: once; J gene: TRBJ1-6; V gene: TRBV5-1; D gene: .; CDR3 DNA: TGCGCCAGCAGCCCGCAGGGCCCTCGTGGCTCACCCCTCCACTTT; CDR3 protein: CASSPQGPRGSPLHF
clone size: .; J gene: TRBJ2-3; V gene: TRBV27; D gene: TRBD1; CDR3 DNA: TGTGCCAGCAGTTTAGGACAGGGCACAGATACGCAGTATTTT; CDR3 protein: CASSLGQGTDTQYF
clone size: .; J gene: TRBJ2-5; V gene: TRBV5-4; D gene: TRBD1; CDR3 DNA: TGTGCCAGCAGCTTGGACGGACAGGGGGCCGGAGAGACCCAGTACTTC; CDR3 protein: CASSLDGQGAGETQYF
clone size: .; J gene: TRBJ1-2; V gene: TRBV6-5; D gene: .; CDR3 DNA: TGTGCCAGCAGTTTGCGCCCCGGACCCATCTATGGCTACACCTTC; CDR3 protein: CASSLRPGPIYGYTF
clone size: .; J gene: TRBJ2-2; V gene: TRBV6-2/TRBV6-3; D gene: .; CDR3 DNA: TGTGCCAGCAGTTACCGGTTGGACACCGGGGAGCTGTTTTTT; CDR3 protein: CASSYRLDTGELFF
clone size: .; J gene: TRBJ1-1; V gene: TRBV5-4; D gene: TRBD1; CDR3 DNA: TGTGCCAGCAGCTTGCCGGACAGGGGCGCTGAAGCTTTCTTT; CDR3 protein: CASSLPDRGAEAFF
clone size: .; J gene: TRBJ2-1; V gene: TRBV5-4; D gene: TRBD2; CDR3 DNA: TGTGCCAGCAGCCAGGGACTAGGGCGAGAGCAGTTCTTC; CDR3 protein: CASSQGLGREQFF
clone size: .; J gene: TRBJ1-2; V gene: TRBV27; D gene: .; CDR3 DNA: TGTGCCACTATTGATTTAACCTATGGCTACACCTTC; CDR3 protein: CATIDLTYGYTF
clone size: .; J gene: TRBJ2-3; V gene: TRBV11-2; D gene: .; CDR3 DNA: TGTGCCAGCACCACCGGGAACCCGGGGGATACGCAGTATTTT; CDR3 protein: CASTTGNPGDTQYF
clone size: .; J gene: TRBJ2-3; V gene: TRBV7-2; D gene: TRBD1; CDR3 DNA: TGTGCCAGCAGCTCGGGACAGGGGGCGGAAGATACGCAGTATTTT; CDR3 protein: CASSSGQGAEDTQYF
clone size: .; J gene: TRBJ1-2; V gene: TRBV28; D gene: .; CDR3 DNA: TGTGCCAGCAGTCTTGGACAGACTAACTATGGCTACACCTTC; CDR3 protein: CASSLGQTNYGYTF
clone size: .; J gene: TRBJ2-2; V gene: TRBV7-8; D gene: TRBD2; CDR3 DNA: TGTGCCAGCAGCCGGAAACTAGCGGGAGGAGTTTCCCCCGGGGAGCTGTTTTTT; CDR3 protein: CASSRKLAGGVSPGELFF
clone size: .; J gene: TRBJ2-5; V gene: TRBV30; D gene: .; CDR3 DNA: TGTGCCTGGAGTGTACTTGTTCAAGAGACCCAGTACTTC; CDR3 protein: CAWSVLVQETQYF
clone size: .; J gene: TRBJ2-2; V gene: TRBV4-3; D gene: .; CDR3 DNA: TGCGCCAGCAGCCAAGAATCCCGAACTAACACCGGGGAGCTGTTTTTT; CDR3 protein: CASSQESRTNTGELFF
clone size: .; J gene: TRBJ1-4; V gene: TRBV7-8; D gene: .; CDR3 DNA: TGTGCCAGCAGCTTATCGGACACTTTCTTTGGTGAAAAACTGTTTTTT; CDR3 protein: CASSLSDTFFGEKLFF
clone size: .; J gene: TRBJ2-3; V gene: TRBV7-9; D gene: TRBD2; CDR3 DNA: TGTGCCAGCAGCTCCCGGGGGGGGGCCCGCACAGATACGCAGTATTTT; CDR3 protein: CASSSRGGARTDTQYF
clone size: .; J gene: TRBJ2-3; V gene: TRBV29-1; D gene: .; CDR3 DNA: TGCAGCGTTGCCTACGTTGGGGGAGATACGCAGTATTTT; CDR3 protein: CSVAYVGGDTQYF
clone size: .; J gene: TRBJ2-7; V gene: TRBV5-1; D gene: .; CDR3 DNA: TGCGCCAGCAGCTTCCCATACGAGCAGTACTTC; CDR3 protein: CASSFPYEQYF
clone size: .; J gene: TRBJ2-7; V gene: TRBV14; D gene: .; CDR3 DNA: TGTGCCAGCTCTATTGGACTTTACTACGAGCAGTACTTC; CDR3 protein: CASSIGLYYEQYF
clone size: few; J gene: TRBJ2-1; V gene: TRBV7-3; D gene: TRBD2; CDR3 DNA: TGTGCCAGCAGCTCCTTAGCGGGCCAAAGCCGTAACTCCTACAATGAGCAGTTCTTC; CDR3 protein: CASSSLAGQSRNSYNEQFF
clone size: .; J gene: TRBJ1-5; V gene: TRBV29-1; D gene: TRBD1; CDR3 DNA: TGCAGCGTACAGGGGGCGAGCAATCAGCCCCAGCATTTT; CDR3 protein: CSVQGASNQPQHF
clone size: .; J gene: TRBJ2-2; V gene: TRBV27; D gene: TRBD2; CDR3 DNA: TGTGCTAGTAAGGCGGGAGCTTACACCGGGGAGCTGTTTTTT; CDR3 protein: CASKAGAYTGELFF
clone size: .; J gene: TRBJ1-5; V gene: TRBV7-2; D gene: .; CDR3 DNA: TGTGCCAGCAGCTTATGGGCAGGGCCCAATCAGCCCCAGCATTTT; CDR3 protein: CASSLWAGPNQPQHF
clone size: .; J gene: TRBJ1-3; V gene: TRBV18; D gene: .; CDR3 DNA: TGTGCCAGCTCACCAGGGACGGATGGAAACACCATATATTTT; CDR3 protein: CASSPGTDGNTIYF
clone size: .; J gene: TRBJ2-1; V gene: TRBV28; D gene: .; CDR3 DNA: TGTGCCAGCAGTCTGACCAGGGCCCGCAATGAGCAGTTCTTC; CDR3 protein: CASSLTRARNEQFF
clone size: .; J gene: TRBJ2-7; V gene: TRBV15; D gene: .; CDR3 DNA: TGTGCCACCAGCAGGGACCAGGGCCCCTACGAGCAGTACTTC; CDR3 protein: CATSRDQGPYEQYF
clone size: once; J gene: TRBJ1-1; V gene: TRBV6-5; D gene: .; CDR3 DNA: TGTGCCAGCAGTTACACTGCCCCTCAGGGGCCCGCTGAAGCTTTCTTT; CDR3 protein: CASSYTAPQGPAEAFF
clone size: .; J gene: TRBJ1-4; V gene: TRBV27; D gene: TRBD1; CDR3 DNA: TGTGCCAGCAGGGGACAGGGACTTAATGAAAAACTGTTTTTT; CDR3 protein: CASRGQGLNEKLFF
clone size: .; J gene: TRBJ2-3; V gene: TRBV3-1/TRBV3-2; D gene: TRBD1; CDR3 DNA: TGTGCCAGCAGCCAAGGGACAGGGCGTTCGATATTCGATACGCAGTATTTT; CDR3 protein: CASSQGTGRSIFDTQYF
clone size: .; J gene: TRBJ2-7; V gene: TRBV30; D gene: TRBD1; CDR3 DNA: TGTGCCTGGGACCCGAGGACAGGAGGAACCTACGAGCAGTACTTC; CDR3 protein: CAWDPRTGGTYEQYF
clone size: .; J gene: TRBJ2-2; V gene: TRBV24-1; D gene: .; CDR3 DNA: TGTGCCACCAGTGACCGAGGATCGGCCGGGGAGCTGTTTTTT; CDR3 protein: CATSDRGSAGELFF
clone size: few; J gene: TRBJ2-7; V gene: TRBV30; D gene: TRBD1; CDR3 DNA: TGTGCCTGGAGTGGCCGGACAGGTATCTACGAGCAGTACTTC; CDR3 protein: CAWSGRTGIYEQYF
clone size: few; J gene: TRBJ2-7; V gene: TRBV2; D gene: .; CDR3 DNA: TGTGCCAGCACCCTAGGTTACGAGCAGTACTTC; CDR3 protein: CASTLGYEQYF
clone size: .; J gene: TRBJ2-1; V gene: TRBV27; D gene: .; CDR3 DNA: TGTGCCAGCAGTGTTGGACTGGACCTTCTTAACAATGAGCAGTTCTTC; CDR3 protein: CASSVGLDLLNNEQFF
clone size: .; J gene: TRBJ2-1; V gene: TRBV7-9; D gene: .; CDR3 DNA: TGTGCCAGCAGCCGACAGTCGGATGAGCAGTTCTTC; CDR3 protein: CASSRQSDEQFF
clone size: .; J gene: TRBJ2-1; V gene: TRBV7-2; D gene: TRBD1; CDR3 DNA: TGTGCCAGCAGCAAAACCGGGACAGGGAGTTACAATGAGCAGTTCTTC; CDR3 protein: CASSKTGTGSYNEQFF
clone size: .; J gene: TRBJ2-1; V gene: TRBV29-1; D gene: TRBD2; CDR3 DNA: TGCAGCGGCGAACTAGCGGGCTCCTACAATGAGCAGTTCTTC; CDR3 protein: CSGELAGSYNEQFF
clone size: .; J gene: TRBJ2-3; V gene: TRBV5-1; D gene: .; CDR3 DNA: TGCGCCAGCAGCTTGGGGGACTTCACAGATACGCAGTATTTT; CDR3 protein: CASSLGDFTDTQYF
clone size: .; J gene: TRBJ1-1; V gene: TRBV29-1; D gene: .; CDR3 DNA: TGCAGCTCGGACATCTCACAGCGTAAAGCTTTCTTT; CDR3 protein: CSSDISQRKAFF
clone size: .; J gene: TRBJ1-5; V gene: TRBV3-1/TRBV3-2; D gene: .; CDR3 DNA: TGTGCCAGCAGCCAAGATAGGGGCCAGCCCCAGCATTTT; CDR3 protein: CASSQDRGQPQHF
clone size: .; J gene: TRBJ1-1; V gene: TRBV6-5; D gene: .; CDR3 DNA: TGTGCCAGCAGGGAGGGACGTCGGAACACTGAAGCTTTCTTT; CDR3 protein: CASREGRRNTEAFF
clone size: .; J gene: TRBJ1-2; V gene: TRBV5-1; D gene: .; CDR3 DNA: TGCGCCAGCAGCTTGGCCAACGGGGCACCGGGGGGCTACACCTTC; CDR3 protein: CASSLANGAPGGYTF
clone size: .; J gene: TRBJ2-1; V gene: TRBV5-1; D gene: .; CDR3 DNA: TGCGCCAGCAGCTTGGGGTCGGGCGCCGGATACAATGAGCAGTTCTTC; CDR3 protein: CASSLGSGAGYNEQFF
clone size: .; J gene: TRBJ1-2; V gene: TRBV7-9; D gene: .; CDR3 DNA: TGTGCCAGCGGCCGTCCGGGTGGTGGCTACACCTTC; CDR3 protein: CASGRPGGGYTF
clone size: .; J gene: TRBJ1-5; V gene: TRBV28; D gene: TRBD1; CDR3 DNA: TGTGCCAGCAGTCCCCATACAGGGGCGAATCAGCCCCAGCATTTT; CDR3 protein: CASSPHTGANQPQHF
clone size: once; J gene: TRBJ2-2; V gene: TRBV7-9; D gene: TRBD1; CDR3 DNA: TGTGCCCGCCAGGGGGACCTCACCGGGGAGCTGTTTTTT; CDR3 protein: CARQGDLTGELFF
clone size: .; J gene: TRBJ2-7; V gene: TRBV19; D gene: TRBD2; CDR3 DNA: TGTGCCAGTAGTATGTCGCCGACTAGCTCCGAGCAGTACTTC; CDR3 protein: CASSMSPTSSEQYF
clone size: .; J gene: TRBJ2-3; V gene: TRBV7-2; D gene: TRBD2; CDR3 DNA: TGTGCCAGCAGCAGTGGTACCCGGGGGGCAGATACGCAGTATTTT; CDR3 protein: CASSSGTRGADTQYF
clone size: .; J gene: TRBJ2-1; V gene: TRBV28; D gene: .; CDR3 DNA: TGTGCCAGCAGGGACTCCAATGAGCAGTTCTTC; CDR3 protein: CASRDSNEQFF
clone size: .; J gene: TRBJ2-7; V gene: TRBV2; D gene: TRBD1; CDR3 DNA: TGTGCCAGCACGGGACAGGTCCGCGAGCAGTACTTC; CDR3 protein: CASTGQVREQYF
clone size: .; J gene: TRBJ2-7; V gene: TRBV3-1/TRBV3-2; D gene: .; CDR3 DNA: TGTGCCAGCAGTCAGGGGCTAGCCGCTTCCTACGAGCAGTACTTC; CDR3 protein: CASSQGLAASYEQYF
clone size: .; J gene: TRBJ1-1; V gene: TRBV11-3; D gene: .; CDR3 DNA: TGTGCCAGCAGCTCCTACGGGGGAGGGGAAGCTTTCTTT; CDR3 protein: CASSSYGGGEAFF
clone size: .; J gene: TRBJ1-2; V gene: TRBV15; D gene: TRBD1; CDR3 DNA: TGTGCCACCAGCAGAGAGGACAGGGCCAACTATGGCTACACCTTC; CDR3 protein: CATSREDRANYGYTF
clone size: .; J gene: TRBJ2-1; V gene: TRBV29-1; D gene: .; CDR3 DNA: TGCAGCGTTGAAATGTACAATGAGCAGTTCTTC; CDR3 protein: CSVEMYNEQFF
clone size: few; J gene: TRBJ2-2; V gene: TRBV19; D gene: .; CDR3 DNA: TGTGCCAGTAGTATACACAGGGCAGCCCTCTTGGGAACCGGGGAGCTGTTTTTT; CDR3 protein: CASSIHRAALLGTGELFF